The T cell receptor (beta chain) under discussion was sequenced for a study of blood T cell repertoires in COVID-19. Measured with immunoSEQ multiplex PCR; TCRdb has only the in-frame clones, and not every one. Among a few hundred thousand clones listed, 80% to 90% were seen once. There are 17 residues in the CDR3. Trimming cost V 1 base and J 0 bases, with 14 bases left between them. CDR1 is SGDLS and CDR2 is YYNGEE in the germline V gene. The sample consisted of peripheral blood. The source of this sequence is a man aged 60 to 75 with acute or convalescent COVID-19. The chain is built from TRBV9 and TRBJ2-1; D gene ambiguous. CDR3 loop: CASSVTISLSSYNEQFF. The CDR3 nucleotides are TGTGCCAGCAGCGTAACGATTAGCCTTAGCTCCTACAATGAGCAGTTCTTC. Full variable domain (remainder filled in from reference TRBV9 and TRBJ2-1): DSGVTQTPKHLITATGQRVTLRCSPRSGDLSVYWYQQSLDQGLQFLIQYYNGEERAKGNILERFSAQQFPDLHSELNLSSLELGDSALYFCASSVTISLSSYNEQFFGPGTRLTVL.